The clone carrying this T cell receptor beta chain was seen many times. The antigen is undetermined. Next came a second PCR, run for about 7 to 12 cycles, which used a sample-barcoded 5' primer along with a J-beta primer mix. Each CDR3 protein is one row after TCRdb ran MiXCR on the 5' RACE reads. The data contain 1.5 million to 2 million distinct CDR3 sequences, 28% of them seen just once; the ten biggest clones take up 6.5% to 8.5%. The sample originates from a study of blood T cells in healthy people across ages. Study findings and constraints: Investigators viewed diversity estimates from one million T cells as underestimates, the study reported.

The V and J ends lost 10 bases and 4 bases respectively, with 5 bases between them. The CDR3 length is 11 residues. This TCR was sampled from a woman in her 30s in good health. This chain joins TRBV12-3 or TRBV12-4 and TRBJ2-6; D uncertain. Material for sequencing was blood. The CDR3 reads CAMGGANVLTF. The CDR3 bases are TGTGCCATGGGAGGGGCCAACGTCCTGACTTTC.